This T cell receptor (beta chain) was captured by sequencing in a study of brain T cells in children with intractable seizures. Profiled with immunoSEQ multiplex PCR; TCRdb holds only in-frame clones, not every one. The sample carries about 340,000 clones, approximately 93% recorded once. Germline V CDR1 and CDR2: MNHEY, SVGAGI. There are 14 residues in the CDR3. The ends lost 7 bases at V and 4 bases at J; junction bases unmatched: 5. Time point in this sample: blood from clinic visit 5 months post-surgery; TSC patient then seizure free. Surgery cases with the highest brain T cell transcript signatures were chosen for sequencing.

The chain employs TRBV6-5 and TRBJ2-7, with TRBD2 matching over 12 bases. The sequence was obtained from a boy under three years old with tuberous sclerosis and intractable seizures. The material sequenced was peripheral blood, taken more than 4 months after surgery. In DNA form, the CDR3 reads TGTGCCAGCACCCAGACTAGCGGGAGTTACGAGCAGTACTTC. Its protein is CASTQTSGSYEQYF.